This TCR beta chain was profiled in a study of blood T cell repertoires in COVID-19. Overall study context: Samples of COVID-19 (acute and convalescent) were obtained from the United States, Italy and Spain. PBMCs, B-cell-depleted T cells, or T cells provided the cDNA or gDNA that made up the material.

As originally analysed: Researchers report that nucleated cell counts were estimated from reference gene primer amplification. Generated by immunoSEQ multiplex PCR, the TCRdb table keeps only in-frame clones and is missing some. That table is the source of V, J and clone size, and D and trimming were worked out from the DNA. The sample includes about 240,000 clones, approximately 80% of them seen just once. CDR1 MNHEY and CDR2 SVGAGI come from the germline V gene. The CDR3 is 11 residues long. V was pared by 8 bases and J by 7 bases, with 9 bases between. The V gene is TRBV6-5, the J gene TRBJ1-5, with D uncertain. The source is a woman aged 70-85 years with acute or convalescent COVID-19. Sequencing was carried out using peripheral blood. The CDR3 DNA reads TGTGCCAGCCTCCGGCGGCAGCCCCAGCATTTT. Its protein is CASLRRQPQHF.